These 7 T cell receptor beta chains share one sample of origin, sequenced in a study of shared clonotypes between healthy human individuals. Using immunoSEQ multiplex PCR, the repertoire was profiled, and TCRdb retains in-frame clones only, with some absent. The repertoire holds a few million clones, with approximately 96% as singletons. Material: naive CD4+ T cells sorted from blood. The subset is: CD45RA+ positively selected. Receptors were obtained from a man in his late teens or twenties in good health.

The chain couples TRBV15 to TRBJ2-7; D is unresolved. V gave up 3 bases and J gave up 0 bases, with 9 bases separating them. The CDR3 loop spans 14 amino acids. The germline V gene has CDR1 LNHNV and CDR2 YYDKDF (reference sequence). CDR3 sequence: CATSSESRSYEQYF. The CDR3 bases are TGTGCCACCAGCAGTGAGTCCCGCTCCTACGAGCAGTACTTC.

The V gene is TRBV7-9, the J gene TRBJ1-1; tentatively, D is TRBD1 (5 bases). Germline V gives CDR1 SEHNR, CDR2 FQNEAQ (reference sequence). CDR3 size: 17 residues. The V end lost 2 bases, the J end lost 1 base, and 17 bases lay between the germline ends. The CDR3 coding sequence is TGTGCCAGCAGCTTAAGGCTCGGGGCGGGAGCGAACACTGAAGCTTTCTTT. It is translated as CASSLRLGAGANTEAFF.

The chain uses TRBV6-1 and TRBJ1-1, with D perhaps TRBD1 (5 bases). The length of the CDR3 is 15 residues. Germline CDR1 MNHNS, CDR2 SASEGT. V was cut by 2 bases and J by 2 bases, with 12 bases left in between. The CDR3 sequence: CASSESQGGNTEAFF. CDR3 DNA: TGTGCCAGCAGTGAATCTCAGGGAGGCAACACTGAAGCTTTCTTT.

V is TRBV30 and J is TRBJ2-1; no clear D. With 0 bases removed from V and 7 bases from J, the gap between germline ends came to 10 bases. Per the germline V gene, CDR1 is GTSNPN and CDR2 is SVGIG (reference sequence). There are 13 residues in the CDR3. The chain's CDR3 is CAWSVHYQNEQFF. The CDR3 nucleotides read TGTGCCTGGAGTGTACACTACCAGAATGAGCAGTTCTTC.

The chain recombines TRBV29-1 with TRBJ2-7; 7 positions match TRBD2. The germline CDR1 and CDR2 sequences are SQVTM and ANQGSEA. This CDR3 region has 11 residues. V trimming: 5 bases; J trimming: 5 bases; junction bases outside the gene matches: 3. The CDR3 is CSVLGGNEQYF. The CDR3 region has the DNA TGCAGCGTTTTGGGGGGGAACGAGCAGTACTTC.

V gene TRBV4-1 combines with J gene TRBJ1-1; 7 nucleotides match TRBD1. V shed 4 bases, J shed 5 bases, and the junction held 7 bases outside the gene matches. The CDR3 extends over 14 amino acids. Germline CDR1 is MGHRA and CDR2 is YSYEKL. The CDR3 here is CASSPTGKLTEAFF. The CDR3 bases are TGCGCCAGCAGCCCGACAGGGAAGTTGACTGAAGCTTTCTTT.

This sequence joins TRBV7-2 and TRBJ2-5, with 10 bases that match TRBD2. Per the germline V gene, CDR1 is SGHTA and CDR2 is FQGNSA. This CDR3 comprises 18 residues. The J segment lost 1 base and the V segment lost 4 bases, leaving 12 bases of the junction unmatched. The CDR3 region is CASSSWPSGSSAQETQYF. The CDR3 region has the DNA TGTGCCAGCAGCTCCTGGCCTAGCGGGAGTTCGGCCCAAGAGACCCAGTACTTC.